Each of the 21 T cell receptor beta chains below was sequenced from the same sample in a study of T cell changes during pregnancy in multiple sclerosis. Method: immunoSEQ multiplex PCR; TCRdb's copy keeps in-frame clones and lacks some. The repertoire holds about 81,000 clones, with just under 95% as singletons. Sequences were derived from peripheral blood, sampled in the third trimester of pregnancy. The source of these receptors is a female donor in good health, enrolled as a control in a pregnancy study.

A few counts support this clone. V and J are TRBV15 and TRBJ1-2; D gene uncertain. V gave up 1 base and J gave up 2 bases, with 5 bases separating them. The germline V gene has CDR1 LNHNV and CDR2 YYDKDF (reference sequence). The CDR3 runs to 13 residues. CDR3 sequence (DNA): TGTGCCACCAGCAGAGGGGAGAACTATGGCTACACCTTC. Translating it yields CATSRGENYGYTF.

The genes are TRBV27 and TRBJ1-1, with 9 bases matching TRBD1. CDR3 length: 13 residues. The germline V gene has CDR1 MNHEY and CDR2 SMNVEV (reference sequence). J lost 4 bases, V lost 6 bases, and 3 bases had no gene match. In DNA form, the CDR3 reads TGTGCCAGCAGAAAGACAGGGGGCACTGAAGCTTTCTTT. Translated: CASRKTGGTEAFF.

The J gene is TRBJ2-5, the V gene TRBV10-3; 8 nucleotides match TRBD2. This CDR3 is 13 amino acids long. V shed 11 bases and J 5 bases; nucleotides not matched to a gene: 10. Looked up from germline, CDR1 is ENHRY and CDR2 is SYGVKD. As DNA, the CDR3 is TGTGCCTCCCAGCGGGAGAGGGATGAGACCCAGTACTTC. Its protein is CASQRERDETQYF.

This chain connects TRBV7-2 to TRBJ1-4; 9 nucleotides match TRBD1. The CDR3 covers 14 residues. Germline lookup yields CDR1 SGHTA and CDR2 FQGNSA. Unmatched junction bases numbered 2, after V lost 5 bases and J lost 4 bases. The CDR3 region is CASSLTGGNEKLFF. The DNA for the CDR3 is TGTGCCAGCAGCCTGACAGGGGGTAATGAAAAACTGTTTTTT.

The chain uses TRBV9 and TRBJ2-1, with 8 bases identical to TRBD2. The trim removed 2 bases at V and 8 bases at J, leaving 18 bases unmatched. From germline, CDR1 is SGDLS and CDR2 YYNGEE. The CDR3 loop spans 18 amino acids. The CDR3: CASSVLPGGLAPIYEQFF. The DNA of the CDR3 is TGTGCCAGCAGCGTGCTGCCAGGTGGACTAGCACCCATCTATGAGCAGTTCTTC.

This clone was seen only a few times. The chain is built from TRBV6-5 and TRBJ1-1; D is undetermined. The germline CDR1 and CDR2 sequences are MNHEY and SVGAGI. The CDR3 contains 13 residues. V was trimmed by 6 bases and J by 7 bases, leaving 15 bases between them. CDR3 in DNA: TGTGCCAGCAGACTGAGGTGGGTCGGTGAAGCTTTCTTT. Its translation: CASRLRWVGEAFF.

The chain is built from TRBV4-1 and TRBJ1-5; unclear D gene. CDR1 and CDR2 from the germline V gene are MGHRA and YSYEKL. Between the trimmed V and J ends, which lost 4 bases and 1 base, there was a span of 17 bases. The CDR3 length is 17 residues. CDR3 amino acids: CASSLTSLGWSNQPQHF. The CDR3 region has the DNA TGCGCCAGCAGCCTAACCTCACTTGGTTGGAGCAATCAGCCCCAGCATTTT.

This chain links TRBV2 with TRBJ2-7; tentatively, D is TRBD2 (6 bases). Germline lookup yields CDR1 SNHLY and CDR2 FYNNEI. The CDR3 spans 15 residues. The germline V and J ends were trimmed by 6 bases and 6 bases, with 21 bases remaining between them. The chain's CDR3 is CASRAFGSMPREQYF. Here the CDR3 DNA reads TGTGCCAGCAGGGCCTTCGGGAGTATGCCTCGCGAGCAGTACTTC.

The CDR3 bases are TGTGCCAGCAGGGTCCCGGGGTCGTACGAGCAGTACTTC. It yields the protein CASRVPGSYEQYF. The J gene is TRBJ2-7, the V gene TRBV5-5, with a possible D match to TRBD2 (5 bases). The CDR3 is 13 amino acids. Germline V CDR1 and CDR2: SGHKS, YYEKEE (reference sequence). Trimming cost V 5 bases and J 4 bases, with 13 bases left between them.

The rearrangement links TRBV27 to TRBJ2-7; D may be TRBD1 (5 bases). Between the trimmed V and J ends, which lost 3 bases and 3 bases, there was a span of 9 bases. The germline CDR1 and CDR2 sequences are MNHEY and SMNVEV (reference sequence). The CDR3 loop spans 13 amino acids. CDR3 nucleotides: TGTGCCAGCAGTTTGCGACAGAACTACGAGCAGTACTTC. It translates to CASSLRQNYEQYF.

The gene calls are TRBV6-5 and TRBJ1-1; perhaps TRBD1 as D (5 bases). Germline V gives CDR1 MNHEY, CDR2 SVGAGI. The V end was cut by 1 base, the J end by 7 bases, with 10 bases between. CDR3 size: 13 residues. CDR3 nucleotide sequence: TGTGCCAGCAGTTACTACCCGACAGATGAAGCTTTCTTT. Translated, it gives CASSYYPTDEAFF.

The chain has TRBV7-8 and TRBJ2-7; TRBD1 might be the D (6 bases). CDR1 and CDR2 (germline): SGHVS, FQNEAQ. This CDR3 is built from 13 residues. Trimming took 3 bases from V and 6 from J, leaving 12 bases between them. CDR3 nucleotide sequence: TGTGCCAGCAGCTTCCTACAGGGCGCCGAGCAGTACTTC. This translates into CASSFLQGAEQYF.

The chain is built from TRBV19 and TRBJ2-6, with 11 bases matching TRBD2. Unmatched junction bases numbered 6, after V lost 3 bases and J lost 2 bases. Germline-derived CDR1 and CDR2 are LNHDA and SQIVND (reference sequence). CDR3 length: 18 residues. CDR3 amino acids: CASSMLAGGGPGANVLTF. For the CDR3, the DNA is TGTGCCAGTAGTATGCTAGCGGGAGGAGGTCCTGGGGCCAACGTCCTGACTTTC.

The genes are TRBV10-3 and TRBJ2-1, with 9 bases that match TRBD1. The V and J ends lost 10 bases and 7 bases, in that order; junction bases with no gene match: 14. Germline V CDR1 and CDR2: ENHRY, SYGVKD. The CDR3 consists of 15 residues. The CDR3 nucleotides are TGTGCCACCTTCAGCGGGACAGGGATGGAGAATGAGCAGTTCTTC. This encodes CATFSGTGMENEQFF.

This sequence joins TRBV2 and TRBJ2-1; D remains ambiguous. CDR1 is SNHLY, CDR2 FYNNEI, per germline. The CDR3 is 15 residues long. V shed 4 bases and J shed 2 bases, with 12 bases lying between them. Written as DNA, the CDR3 is TGTGCCAGCAGTGGAGGCGGAACAACCTACAATGAGCAGTTCTTC. Residues: CASSGGGTTYNEQFF.

The rearrangement joins TRBV9 to TRBJ2-7; 8 nucleotides line up with TRBD1. The CDR3 runs 15 residues. Germline V gene lookup returns CDR1 SGDLS and CDR2 YYNGEE. With V trimmed by 3 bases and J by 2 bases, 7 bases remained unmatched. As DNA, the CDR3 is TGTGCCAGCAGCGCTGCCGGGACAGGCGCCTACGAGCAGTACTTC. Translated, it gives CASSAAGTGAYEQYF.

V usage is TRBV7-6 and J usage is TRBJ2-2, with D unclear. Germline CDR1 is SGHVS and CDR2 is FNYEAQ. V lost 5 bases to trimming and J lost 3 bases, with 13 bases between them. This CDR3 has 15 amino acids. The CDR3 region is CASSADGQYTGELFF. The CDR3 DNA reads as TGTGCCAGCAGCGCTGATGGGCAGTACACCGGGGAGCTGTTTTTT.

V usage is TRBV27 and J usage is TRBJ2-5; D ambiguous. The CDR3 covers 12 residues. The V end was cut by 3 bases, the J end by 4 bases, with 6 bases between. Germline-derived CDR1 and CDR2 are MNHEY and SMNVEV (reference sequence). The CDR3 DNA reads as TGTGCCAGCAGTTTTTCGGGAGAGACCCAGTACTTC. Encoded protein: CASSFSGETQYF.

The V and J genes are TRBV4-1 and TRBJ2-7; the match to TRBD1 covers 7 bases. Looked up from germline, CDR1 is MGHRA and CDR2 is YSYEKL. CDR3 length equals 15 residues. Germline trimming cut 1 base from V and 3 bases from J; bases unmatched to any gene: 6. CDR3 nucleotides: TGCGCCAGCAGCCAAGTAGTTCAGGGGGACTACGAGCAGTACTTC. It translates to CASSQVVQGDYEQYF.

The CDR3: CASSLFQGYDTGELFF. DNA for the CDR3: TGTGCCAGCAGCTTGTTCCAGGGATACGACACCGGGGAGCTGTTTTTT. The V call is TRBV5-8, the J call TRBJ2-2; weak D call: TRBD1 (5 bases). With 1 base removed from V and 3 bases from J, the gap between germline ends came to 13 bases. The germline V gene encodes CDR1 SGHTS and CDR2 YDEGEE. This CDR3 has 16 amino acids.

The J gene is TRBJ2-1, the V gene TRBV5-1; TRBD2 aligns across 9 bases. The CDR3 consists of 19 residues. CDR1 is SGHRS, CDR2 YFSETQ, per germline. After removal of 4 bases from V and 2 bases from J, the junction contained 16 bases not matched to a gene. CDR3 loop: CASSPEGIAGVFPYNEQFF. The DNA of the CDR3 is TGCGCCAGCAGCCCGGAGGGGATAGCGGGAGTTTTCCCCTACAATGAGCAGTTCTTC.